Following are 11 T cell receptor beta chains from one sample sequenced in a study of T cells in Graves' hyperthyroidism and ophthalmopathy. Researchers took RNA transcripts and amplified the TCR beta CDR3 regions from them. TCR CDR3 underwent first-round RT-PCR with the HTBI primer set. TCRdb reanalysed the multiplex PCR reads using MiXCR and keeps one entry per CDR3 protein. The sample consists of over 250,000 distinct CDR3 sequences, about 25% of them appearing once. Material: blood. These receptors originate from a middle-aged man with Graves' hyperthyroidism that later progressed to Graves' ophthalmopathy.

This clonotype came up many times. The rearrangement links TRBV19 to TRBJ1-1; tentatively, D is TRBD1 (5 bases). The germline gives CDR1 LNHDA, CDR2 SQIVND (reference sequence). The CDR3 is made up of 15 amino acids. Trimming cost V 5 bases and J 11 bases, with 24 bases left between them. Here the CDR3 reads CASSHPLGERGMAFF. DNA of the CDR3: TGTGCCAGTAGTCACCCCCTCGGGGAACGGGGCATGGCTTTCTTT.

CDR3 nucleotide sequence: TGTGCCACCTCACATACTGAAGCTTTCTTT. Its protein is CATSHTEAFF. V is TRBV12-3 or TRBV12-4 and J is TRBJ1-1; D remains unclear. The CDR3 sequence is 10 residues long. Between the trimmed V and J ends, which lost 10 bases and 5 bases, there was a span of 8 bases.

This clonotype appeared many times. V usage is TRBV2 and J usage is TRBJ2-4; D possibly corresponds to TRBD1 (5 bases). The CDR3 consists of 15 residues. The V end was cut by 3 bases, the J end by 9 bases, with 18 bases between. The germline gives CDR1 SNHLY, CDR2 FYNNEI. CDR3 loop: CASSDPTLDRRIQYF. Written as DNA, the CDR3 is TGTGCCAGCAGTGACCCCACACTCGACAGACGCATTCAGTACTTC.

CDR3 sequence (DNA): TGTGCCTGGAGTGTACCCCGACCGCGGAGGGTGAACACTGAAGCTTTCTTT. Its translation: CAWSVPRPRRVNTEAFF. V gene TRBV30 combines with J gene TRBJ1-1; D is unresolved. The V end lost 0 bases, the J end lost 0 bases, and 17 bases lay between the germline ends. The CDR3 has 17 residues. The V gene's germline CDR1 is GTSNPN and CDR2 SVGIG (reference sequence).

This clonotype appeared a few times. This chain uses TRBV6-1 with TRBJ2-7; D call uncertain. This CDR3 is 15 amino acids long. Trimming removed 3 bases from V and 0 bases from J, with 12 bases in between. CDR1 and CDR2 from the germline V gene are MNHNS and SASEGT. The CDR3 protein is CASSDRVRSSYEQYF. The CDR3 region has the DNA TGTGCCAGCAGTGATCGGGTACGGTCCTCCTACGAGCAGTACTTC.

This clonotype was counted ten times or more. Here the CDR3 DNA reads TGTGCCAGCAGCCTACAGGGGGCTTGGGAGACCCAGTACTTC. It yields the protein CASSLQGAWETQYF. The chain links TRBV13 to TRBJ2-5; TRBD1 aligns across 9 bases. Germline trimming cut 5 bases from V and 5 bases from J; bases unmatched to any gene: 6. Germline CDR1 is PRHDT and CDR2 is FYEKMQ (reference sequence). CDR3 size: 14 residues.

This CDR3 is CASSPIVGGVIRNTEAFF. For the CDR3, the DNA is TGTGCCAGCAGTCCTATCGTTGGGGGCGTGATTAGGAACACTGAAGCTTTCTTT. The chain couples TRBV12-3 or TRBV12-4 to TRBJ1-1, with a tentative D call TRBD1 (6 bases). This CDR3 region has 18 residues. V lost 5 bases to trimming and J lost 1 base, with 23 bases between them.

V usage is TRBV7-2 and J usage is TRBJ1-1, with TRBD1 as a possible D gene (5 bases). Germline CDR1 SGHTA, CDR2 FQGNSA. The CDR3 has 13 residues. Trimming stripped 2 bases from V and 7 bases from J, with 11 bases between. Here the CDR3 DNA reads TGTGCCAGCAGCTTATGTTGGGGGTTTGAAGCTTTCTTT. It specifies CASSLCWGFEAFF.

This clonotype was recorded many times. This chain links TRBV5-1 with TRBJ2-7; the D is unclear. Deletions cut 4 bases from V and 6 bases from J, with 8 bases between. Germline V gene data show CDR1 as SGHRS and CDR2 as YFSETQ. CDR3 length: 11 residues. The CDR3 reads CASSQSLEQYF. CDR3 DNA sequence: TGCGCCAGCAGCCAGTCACTCGAGCAGTACTTC. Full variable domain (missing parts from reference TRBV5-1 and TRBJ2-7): KAGVTQTPRYLIKTRGQQVTLSCSPISGHRSVSWYQQTPGQGLQFLFEYFSETQRNKGNFPGRFSGRQFSNSRSEMNVSTLELGDSALYLCASSQSLEQYFGPGTRLTVT.

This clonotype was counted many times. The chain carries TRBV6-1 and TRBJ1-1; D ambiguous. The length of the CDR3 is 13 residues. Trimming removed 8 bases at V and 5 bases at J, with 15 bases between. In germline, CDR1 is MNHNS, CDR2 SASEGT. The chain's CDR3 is CASFNAGKTEAFF. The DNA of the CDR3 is TGTGCCAGCTTCAATGCAGGCAAAACTGAAGCTTTCTTT.

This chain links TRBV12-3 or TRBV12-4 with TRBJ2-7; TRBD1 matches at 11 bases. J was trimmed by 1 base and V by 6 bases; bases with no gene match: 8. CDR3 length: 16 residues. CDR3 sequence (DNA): TGTGCCAGCAGCCTCTGGGGGACAGGGGGGTCCTACGAGCAGTACTTC. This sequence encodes CASSLWGTGGSYEQYF.